These 14 T cell receptor beta chains share one sample of origin, sequenced in a study of monozygotic twins with inflammatory bowel disease. TCRdb reprocessed the 5' RACE reads; each CDR3 protein has one entry and no DNA is given. The sample data list 420,000 or so distinct CDR3 sequences. Material: blood. The receptor source for this set is a human donor with ulcerative colitis or Crohn's disease, or a healthy co-twin of an affected twin (not recorded which).

The CDR3 loop is CAISQPGPNQPQHF. The chain uses TRBV10-3 and TRBJ1-5; TCRdb reports TRBD1, a call that lacks DNA to check it against. The germline V gene has CDR1 ENHRY and CDR2 SYGVKD. The CDR3 runs 14 residues.

This chain connects TRBV5-1 to TRBJ2-5; the TRBD1 assignment by TCRdb is unverifiable without DNA. Germline-derived CDR1 and CDR2 are SGHRS and YFSETQ. The CDR3 length is 15 residues. The CDR3 reads CASSLGQNTQETQYF.

This sequence joins TRBV20-1 and TRBJ2-2; TCRdb's D call of TRBD2 is untestable without DNA. This CDR3 is 16 amino acids long. CDR1 is DFQATT, CDR2 SNEGSKA, per germline (reference sequence). The CDR3 is CSANVPGLQNTGELFF.

CDR3 loop: CSARITSARDRGLLGQPQHF. The rearrangement uses TRBV20-1 and TRBJ1-5; without DNA, the TCRdb call of TRBD1 cannot be checked. The CDR3 is 20 amino acids. Germline V lookup: CDR1 DFQATT, CDR2 SNEGSKA (reference sequence).

The gene calls are TRBV20-1 and TRBJ2-1; TCRdb outputs TRBD2, but without DNA this stays unchecked. Germline V lookup: CDR1 DFQATT, CDR2 SNEGSKA (reference sequence). The CDR3 totals 14 residues. CDR3 sequence: CSAQSPGGSNEQFF.

The chain has TRBV7-9 and TRBJ2-7; no DNA is available, so the TRBD2 call from TCRdb remains unchecked. CDR1 SEHNR and CDR2 FQNEAQ come from the germline V gene (reference sequence). The CDR3 is 13 residues long. This CDR3 is CASSSIREVEQYF. The whole variable domain, filled in from reference TRBV7-9 and TRBJ2-7, reads DTGVSQNPRHKITKRGQNVTFRCDPISEHNRLYWYRQTLGQGPEFLTYFQNEAQLEKSRLLSDRFSAERPKGSFSTLEIQRTEQGDSAMYLCASSSIREVEQYFGPGTRLTVT.

The chain uses TRBV20-1 and TRBJ1-2; there is no DNA to check the TCRdb D call of TRBD1. CDR1 and CDR2 (germline): DFQATT, SNEGSKA (reference sequence). CDR3 size: 14 residues. CDR3 sequence reads: CSASTFRELDGYTF.

The genes are TRBV20-1 and TRBJ2-3; the TRBD1 assignment by TCRdb is unverifiable without DNA. The length of the CDR3 is 14 residues. Germline V gives CDR1 DFQATT, CDR2 SNEGSKA (reference sequence). CDR3 residues: CSHTGQGKTDTQYF.

The gene calls are TRBV16 and TRBJ1-1. Germline values: CDR1 KGHSY, CDR2 FQNENV. CDR3 length: 12 amino acids. CDR3 sequence: CASSQLTTEAFF.

The rearrangement links TRBV3-1 to TRBJ2-1; TCRdb returns TRBD2, unconfirmable since there is no DNA. The CDR3 has 16 residues. Germline CDR1 LGHDT, CDR2 YNNKEL (reference sequence). The chain's CDR3 is CASSQGGSGGAYEQFF.

The chain joins TRBV20-1 to TRBJ1-2. The CDR3 runs to 15 residues. Germline V gene sequence: CDR1 DFQATT, CDR2 SNEGSKA (reference sequence). The CDR3 reads CSARAGPAEVYGYTF.

The CDR3 reads CASSYSTSRGAYEQYF. This chain joins TRBV6-2 or TRBV6-3 and TRBJ2-7; TCRdb lists TRBD1, though no DNA is available to test this call. Germline-derived CDR1 and CDR2 are MNHEY and SVGEGT. The CDR3 has 16 amino acids.

The chain links TRBV20-1 to TRBJ1-1. The CDR3 totals 11 residues. From germline, CDR1 is DFQATT and CDR2 SNEGSKA (reference sequence). CDR3 sequence reads: CSARGSAEAFF.

The chain is built from TRBV10-3 and TRBJ2-7. The germline CDR1 and CDR2 sequences are ENHRY and SYGVKD. The CDR3 is 12 amino acids. CDR3 loop: CAISGTAYEQYF.